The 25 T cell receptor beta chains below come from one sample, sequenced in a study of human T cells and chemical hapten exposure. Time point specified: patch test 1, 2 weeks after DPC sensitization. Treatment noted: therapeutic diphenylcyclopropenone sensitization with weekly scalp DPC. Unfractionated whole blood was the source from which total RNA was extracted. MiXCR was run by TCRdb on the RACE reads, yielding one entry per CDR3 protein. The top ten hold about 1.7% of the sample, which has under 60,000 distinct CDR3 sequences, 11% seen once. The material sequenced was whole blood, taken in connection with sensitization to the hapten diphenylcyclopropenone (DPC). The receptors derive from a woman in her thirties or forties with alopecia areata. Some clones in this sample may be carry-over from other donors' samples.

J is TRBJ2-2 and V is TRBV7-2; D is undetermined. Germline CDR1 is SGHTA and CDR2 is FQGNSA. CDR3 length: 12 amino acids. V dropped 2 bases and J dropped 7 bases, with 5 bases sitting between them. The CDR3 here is CASSLSIGELFF. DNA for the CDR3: TGTGCCAGCAGCTTATCGATCGGGGAGCTGTTTTTT.

CDR3 sequence reads: CASSLGSGRIYEQYF. Written as DNA, the CDR3 is TGTGCCAGCAGCCTCGGGAGCGGGAGGATCTACGAGCAGTACTTC. This sequence joins TRBV11-3 and TRBJ2-7, with 9 bases fitting TRBD2. The V and J ends lost 5 bases and 3 bases, in that order; junction bases with no gene match: 8. The CDR3 is 15 residues long. Per germline, CDR1 SGHNT and CDR2 YENEEA.

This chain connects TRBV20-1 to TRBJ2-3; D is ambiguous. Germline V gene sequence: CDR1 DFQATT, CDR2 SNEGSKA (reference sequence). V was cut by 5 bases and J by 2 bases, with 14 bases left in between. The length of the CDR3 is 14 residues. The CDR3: CSARTTLYTDTQYF. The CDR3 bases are TGCAGTGCTCGAACTACGCTTTACACAGATACGCAGTATTTT.

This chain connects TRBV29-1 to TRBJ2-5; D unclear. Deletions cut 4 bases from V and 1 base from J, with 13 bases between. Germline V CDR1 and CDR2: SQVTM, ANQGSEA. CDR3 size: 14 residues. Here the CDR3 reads CSVVSIGVQETQYF. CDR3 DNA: TGCAGCGTTGTCTCTATCGGAGTCCAAGAGACCCAGTACTTC.

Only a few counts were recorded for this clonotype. CDR3 sequence (DNA): TGCAGTGCTAGAGAGGCGTCGCTAGCGGGAGGGGCAGATACGCAGTATTTT. Its translation is CSAREASLAGGADTQYF. V is TRBV20-1 and J is TRBJ2-3, with TRBD2 identical over 12 bases. This CDR3 has 17 residues. V dropped 0 bases and J dropped 4; count of bases not matched to a gene: 8. Germline V gene data show CDR1 as DFQATT and CDR2 as SNEGSKA (reference sequence).

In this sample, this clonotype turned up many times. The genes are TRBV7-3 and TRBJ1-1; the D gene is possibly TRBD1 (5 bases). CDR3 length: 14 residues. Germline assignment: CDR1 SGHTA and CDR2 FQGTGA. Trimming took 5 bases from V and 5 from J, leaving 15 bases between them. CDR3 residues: CASSPMMGGTEAFF. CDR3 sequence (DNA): TGTGCCAGCAGCCCCATGATGGGGGGAACTGAAGCTTTCTTT.

The CDR3 region has the DNA TGTGCCAGCAGCTCCGACAGGGGGCGTGGGACAGATACGCAGTATTTT. This translates into CASSSDRGRGTDTQYF. The V call is TRBV5-4, the J call TRBJ2-3, with 10 bases identical to TRBD1. V lost 3 bases to trimming and J lost 3 bases; unmatched junction nucleotides: 7. Germline CDR1 reads SGHNT; CDR2 reads YYREEE (reference sequence). The CDR3 sequence is 16 residues long.

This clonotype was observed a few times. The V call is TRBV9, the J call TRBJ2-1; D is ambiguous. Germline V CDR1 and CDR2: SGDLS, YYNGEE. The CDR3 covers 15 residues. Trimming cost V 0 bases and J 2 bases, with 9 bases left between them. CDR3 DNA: TGTGCCAGCAGCGTAGACTGGGCCACCTACAATGAGCAGTTCTTC. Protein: CASSVDWATYNEQFF.

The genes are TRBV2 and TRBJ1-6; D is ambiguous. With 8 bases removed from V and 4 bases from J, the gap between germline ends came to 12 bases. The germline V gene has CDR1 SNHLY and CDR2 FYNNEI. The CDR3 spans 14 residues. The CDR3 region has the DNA TGTGCCAGCGGGCAGAACCTGTATAATTCACCCCTCCACTTT. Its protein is CASGQNLYNSPLHF.

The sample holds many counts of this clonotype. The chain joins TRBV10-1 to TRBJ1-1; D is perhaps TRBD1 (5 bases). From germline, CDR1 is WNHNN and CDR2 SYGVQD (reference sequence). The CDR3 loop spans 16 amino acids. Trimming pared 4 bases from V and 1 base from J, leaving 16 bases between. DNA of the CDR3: TGCGCCAGCAGTGGGGGATCCAGAGGGGCGAACACTGAAGCTTTCTTT. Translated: CASSGGSRGANTEAFF.

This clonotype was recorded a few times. The DNA of the CDR3 is TGCGCCAGCAGCCTCGGGAGTTCAAGCAATCAGCCCCAGCATTTT. The encoded protein is CASSLGSSSNQPQHF. The chain employs TRBV4-1 and TRBJ1-5, with D hard to call. V shed 4 bases and J shed 1 base, with 11 bases lying between them. Germline CDR1 and CDR2: MGHRA and YSYEKL. The CDR3 spans 15 residues.

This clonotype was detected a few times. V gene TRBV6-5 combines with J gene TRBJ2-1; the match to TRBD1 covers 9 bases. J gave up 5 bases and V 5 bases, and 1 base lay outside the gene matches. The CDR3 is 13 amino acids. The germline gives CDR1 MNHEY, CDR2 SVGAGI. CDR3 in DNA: TGTGCCAGCAGTAGACAGGGGGACAATGAGCAGTTCTTC. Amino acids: CASSRQGDNEQFF.

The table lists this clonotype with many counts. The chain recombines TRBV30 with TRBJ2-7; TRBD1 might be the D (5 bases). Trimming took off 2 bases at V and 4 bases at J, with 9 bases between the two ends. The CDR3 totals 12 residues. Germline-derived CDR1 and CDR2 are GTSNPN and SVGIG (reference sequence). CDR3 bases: TGTGCCTGGAGTCAGGGCGCTTACGAGCAGTACTTC. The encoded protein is CAWSQGAYEQYF. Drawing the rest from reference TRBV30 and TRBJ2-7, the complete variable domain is SQTIHQWPATLVQPVGSPLSLECTVEGTSNPNLYWYRQAAGRGLQLLFYSVGIGQISSEVPQNLSASRPQDRQFILSSKKLLLSDSGFYLCAWSQGAYEQYFGPGTRLTVT.

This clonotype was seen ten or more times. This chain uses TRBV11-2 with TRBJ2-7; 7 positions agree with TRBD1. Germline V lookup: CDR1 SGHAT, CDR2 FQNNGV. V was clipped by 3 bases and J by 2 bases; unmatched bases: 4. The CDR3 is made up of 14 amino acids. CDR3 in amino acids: CASSLTGPTYEQYF. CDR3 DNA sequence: TGTGCCAGCAGCTTGACAGGGCCCACCTACGAGCAGTACTTC.

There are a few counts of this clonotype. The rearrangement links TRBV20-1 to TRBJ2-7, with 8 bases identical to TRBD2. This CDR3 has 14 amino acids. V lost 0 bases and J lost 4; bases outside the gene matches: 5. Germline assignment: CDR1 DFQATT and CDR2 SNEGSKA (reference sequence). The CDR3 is CSARDGTSHYEQYF. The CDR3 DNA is TGCAGTGCTAGAGATGGGACTAGTCATTACGAGCAGTACTTC.

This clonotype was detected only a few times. The CDR3 reads CASSLGGYYEQYF. The CDR3 DNA reads TGTGCCAGCAGTTTGGGGGGATACTACGAGCAGTACTTC. V is TRBV28 and J is TRBJ2-7; possibly TRBD2 for D (6 bases). Deletions cut 3 bases from V and 3 bases from J, with 9 bases between. CDR1 and CDR2 from the germline V gene are MDHEN and SYDVKM. The CDR3 totals 13 residues.

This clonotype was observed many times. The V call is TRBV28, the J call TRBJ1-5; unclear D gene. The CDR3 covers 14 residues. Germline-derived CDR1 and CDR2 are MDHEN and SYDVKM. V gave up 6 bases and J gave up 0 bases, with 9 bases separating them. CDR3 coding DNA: TGTGCCAGCAGCTCCGGAGGTAGCAATCAGCCCCAGCATTTT. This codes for CASSSGGSNQPQHF.

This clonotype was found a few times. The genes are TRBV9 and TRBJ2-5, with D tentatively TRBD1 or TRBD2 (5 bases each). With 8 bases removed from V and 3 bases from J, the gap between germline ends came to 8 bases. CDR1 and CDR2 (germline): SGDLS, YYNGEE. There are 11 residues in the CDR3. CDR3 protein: CASGTEETQYF. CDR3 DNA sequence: TGTGCCAGTGGGACGGAAGAGACCCAGTACTTC.

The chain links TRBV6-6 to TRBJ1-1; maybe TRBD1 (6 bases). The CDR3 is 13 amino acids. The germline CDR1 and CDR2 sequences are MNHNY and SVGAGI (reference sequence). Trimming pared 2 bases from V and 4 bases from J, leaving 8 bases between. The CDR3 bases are TGTGCCAGCAGTTACGGGGGGCCCACTGAAGCTTTCTTT. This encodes CASSYGGPTEAFF.

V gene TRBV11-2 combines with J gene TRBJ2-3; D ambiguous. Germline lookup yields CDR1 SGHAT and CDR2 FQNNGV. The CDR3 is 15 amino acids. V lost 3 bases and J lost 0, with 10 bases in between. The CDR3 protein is CASSFGLTSTDTQYF. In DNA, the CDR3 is TGTGCCAGCAGCTTCGGATTGACTAGCACAGATACGCAGTATTTT.

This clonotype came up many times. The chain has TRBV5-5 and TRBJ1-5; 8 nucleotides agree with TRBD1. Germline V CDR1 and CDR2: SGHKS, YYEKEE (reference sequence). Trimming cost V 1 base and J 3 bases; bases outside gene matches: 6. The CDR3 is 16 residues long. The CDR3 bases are TGTGCCAGCAGCTTGCGCGCAGGGGGCTACAATCAGCCCCAGCATTTT. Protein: CASSLRAGGYNQPQHF.

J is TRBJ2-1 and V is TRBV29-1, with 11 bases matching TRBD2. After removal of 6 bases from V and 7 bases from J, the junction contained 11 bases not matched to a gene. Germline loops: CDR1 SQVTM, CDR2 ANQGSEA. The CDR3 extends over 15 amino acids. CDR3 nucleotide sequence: TGCAGCGTCTCTTTTAGCGGGAGGGCCGGGAATGAGCAGTTCTTC. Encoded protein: CSVSFSGRAGNEQFF.

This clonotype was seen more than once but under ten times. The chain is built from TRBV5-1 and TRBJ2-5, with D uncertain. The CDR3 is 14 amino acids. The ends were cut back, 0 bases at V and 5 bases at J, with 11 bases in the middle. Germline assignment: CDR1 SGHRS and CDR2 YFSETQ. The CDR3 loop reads CASSLGVPEETQYF. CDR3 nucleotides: TGCGCCAGCAGCTTGGGCGTCCCTGAGGAGACCCAGTACTTC.

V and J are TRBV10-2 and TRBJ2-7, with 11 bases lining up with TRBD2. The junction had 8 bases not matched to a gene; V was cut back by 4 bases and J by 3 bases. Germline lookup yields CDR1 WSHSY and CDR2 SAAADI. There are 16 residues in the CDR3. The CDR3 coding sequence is TGCGCCAGCAGTGCCCCCTCCGGGACTAGCGGCTACGAGCAGTACTTC. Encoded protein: CASSAPSGTSGYEQYF.

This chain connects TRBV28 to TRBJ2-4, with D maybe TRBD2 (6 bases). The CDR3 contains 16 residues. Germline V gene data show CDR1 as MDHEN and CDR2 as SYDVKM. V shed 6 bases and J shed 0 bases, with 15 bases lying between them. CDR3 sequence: CASSLTGELAKNIQYF. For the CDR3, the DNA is TGTGCCAGCAGCCTAACGGGGGAATTAGCCAAAAACATTCAGTACTTC.